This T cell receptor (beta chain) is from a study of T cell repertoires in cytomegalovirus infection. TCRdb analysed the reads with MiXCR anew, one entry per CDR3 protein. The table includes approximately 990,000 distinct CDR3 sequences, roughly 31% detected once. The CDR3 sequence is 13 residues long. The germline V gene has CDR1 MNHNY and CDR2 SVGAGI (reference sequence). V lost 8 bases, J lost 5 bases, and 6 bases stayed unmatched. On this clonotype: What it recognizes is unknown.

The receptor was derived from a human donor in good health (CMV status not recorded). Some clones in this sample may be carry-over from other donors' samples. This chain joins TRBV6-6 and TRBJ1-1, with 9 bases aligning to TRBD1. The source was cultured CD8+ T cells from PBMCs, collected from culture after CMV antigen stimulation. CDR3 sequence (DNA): TGTGCCAGCCCCCGGGACAGGGAGACTGAAGCTTTCTTT. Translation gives CASPRDRETEAFF.